The 20 T cell receptor beta chains below were found in one sample sequenced in a study of cytomegalovirus exposure and HLA in healthy donors. Primers included in the PCR were 60 Vbeta and 13 Jbeta primers. Measured with immunoSEQ multiplex PCR; TCRdb has only the in-frame clones, and not every one. This sample yields some 20,000 clones, of which 75% are seen a single time; roughly 3.6% belongs to the top ten. The sequencing input was PBMCs. The receptors stem from a man between 18 and 29 years old in good health and CMV-seronegative.

The chain is built from TRBV30 and TRBJ1-4, with 7 nucleotides matching TRBD1. The ends lost 5 bases at V and 7 bases at J; junction bases unmatched: 13. Germline V gene lookup returns CDR1 GTSNPN and CDR2 SVGIG (reference sequence). CDR3 length equals 15 residues. CDR3 coding DNA: TGTGCCTGGGCCTCGGAGGGGGCGCGGGGTGAAAAACTGTTTTTT. It specifies CAWASEGARGEKLFF.

The chain is built from TRBV6-5 and TRBJ2-1, with TRBD2 identical over 16 bases. V lost 8 bases and J lost 6; bases outside the gene matches: 1. The CDR3 runs to 14 residues. Germline lookup yields CDR1 MNHEY and CDR2 SVGAGI. CDR3 amino acids: CASGTSGGGNEQFF. In nucleotides, the CDR3 is TGTGCCAGCGGGACTAGCGGGGGGGGCAATGAGCAGTTCTTC.

The gene calls are TRBV2 and TRBJ2-2; TRBD1 might be the D (7 bases). Deletions cut 8 bases from V and 6 bases from J, with 16 bases between. The CDR3 runs 14 residues. Germline V gene data show CDR1 as SNHLY and CDR2 as FYNNEI. The CDR3 loop is CASQGGGRAGELFF. In nucleotides, the CDR3 is TGTGCCAGCCAGGGGGGTGGTAGGGCCGGGGAGCTGTTTTTT. The full variable domain, completed using reference TRBV2 and TRBJ2-2, is EPEVTQTPSHQVTQMGQEVILRCVPISNHLYFYWYRQILGQKVEFLVSFYNNEISEKSEIFDDQFSVERPDGSNFTLKIRSTKLEDSAMYFCASQGGGRAGELFFGEGSRLTVL.

This rearrangement joins TRBV30 to TRBJ2-2; no clear D gene. The V gene lost 5 bases and the J gene lost 0 bases, with 10 bases spanning the gap. The CDR3 runs 14 residues. Germline V gene sequence: CDR1 GTSNPN, CDR2 SVGIG (reference sequence). This CDR3 is CAWALNANTGELFF. The CDR3 nucleotides are TGTGCCTGGGCACTAAACGCGAACACCGGGGAGCTGTTTTTT.

The chain carries TRBV5-4 and TRBJ2-4; TRBD2 matches at 8 bases. The junction had 7 bases not matched to a gene; V was cut back by 4 bases and J by 1 base. The CDR3 totals 16 residues. The germline V gene has CDR1 SGHNT and CDR2 YYREEE (reference sequence). CDR3 sequence (DNA): TGTGCCAGCAGCCCGGGGGGGATAGCGGCCAAAAACATTCAGTACTTC. Translated, it gives CASSPGGIAAKNIQYF.

The chain uses TRBV29-1 and TRBJ2-7, with 10 bases aligning to TRBD1. The V gene's germline CDR1 is SQVTM and CDR2 ANQGSEA. This CDR3 has 14 residues. V shed 4 bases and J 1 base; nucleotides not matched to a gene: 4. Here the CDR3 DNA reads TGCAGCGTTGCGACAGGGGGCAGTTCCTACGAGCAGTACTTC. Protein product: CSVATGGSSYEQYF.

The chain is built from TRBV10-2 and TRBJ2-1; TRBD2 matches at 7 bases. With 5 bases clipped from V and 8 bases from J, the junction kept 9 bases outside the gene matches. Germline V gene data show CDR1 as WSHSY and CDR2 as SAAADI. CDR3 length: 14 residues. CDR3 sequence reads: CASSWTSFLDEQFF. In nucleotides, the CDR3 is TGCGCCAGCAGTTGGACTAGTTTTTTGGATGAGCAGTTCTTC.

The V and J genes are TRBV2 and TRBJ1-2; 10 positions agree with TRBD1. V shed 5 bases, J shed 7 bases, and the junction held 4 bases outside the gene matches. CDR1 and CDR2 from the germline V gene are SNHLY and FYNNEI. CDR3 length: 13 amino acids. The CDR3 loop reads CASSRQGAAGYTF. The CDR3 DNA sequence: TGTGCCAGCAGTCGACAGGGGGCAGCTGGCTACACCTTC.

This chain uses TRBV29-1 with TRBJ2-7, with 10 bases identical to TRBD1. CDR1 and CDR2 (germline): SQVTM, ANQGSEA. V trimming: 7 bases; J trimming: 2 bases; junction bases outside the gene matches: 2. CDR3 length: 12 residues. CDR3 nucleotides: TGCAGCGCCGGGACAGGGGCCTACGAGCAGTACTTC. Residues: CSAGTGAYEQYF.

The rearrangement uses TRBV29-1 and TRBJ1-1; D gene uncertain. Germline assignment: CDR1 SQVTM and CDR2 ANQGSEA. This CDR3 spans 14 amino acids. Trimming pared 7 bases from V and 0 bases from J, leaving 15 bases between. The CDR3 DNA sequence: TGCAGCGCTTCGCGGAGTACGGTGAACACTGAAGCTTTCTTT. Translated, it gives CSASRSTVNTEAFF.

The J gene is TRBJ1-1, the V gene TRBV30; TRBD1 is a possible D gene (5 bases). Between the trimmed V and J ends, which lost 0 bases and 5 bases, there was a span of 10 bases. The CDR3 totals 13 residues. Germline values: CDR1 GTSNPN, CDR2 SVGIG (reference sequence). The CDR3 DNA is TGTGCCTGGAGTGTGGTGGGGGGGACTGAAGCTTTCTTT. Its translation is CAWSVVGGTEAFF.

This chain joins TRBV6-5 and TRBJ1-1, with a tentative D call TRBD1 (6 bases). Germline values: CDR1 MNHEY, CDR2 SVGAGI. The V end lost 6 bases, the J end lost 0 bases, and 14 bases lay between the germline ends. The CDR3 spans 15 residues. The CDR3, as DNA: TGTGCCAGCAGACCGGGACACCCCATGAACACTGAAGCTTTCTTT. Translation gives CASRPGHPMNTEAFF.

This chain links TRBV5-6 with TRBJ2-1; TRBD1 might be the D (7 bases). The germline V gene encodes CDR1 SGHDT and CDR2 YYEEEE. This CDR3 region has 13 residues. V lost 3 bases, J lost 8 bases, and 12 bases lay in between. The CDR3 is CASSWQGEDEQFF. For the CDR3, the DNA is TGTGCCAGCAGCTGGCAGGGGGAGGATGAGCAGTTCTTC.

V is TRBV6-5 and J is TRBJ1-2, with TRBD1 as a possible D gene (5 bases). Germline CDR1 reads MNHEY; CDR2 reads SVGAGI. V was pared by 0 bases and J by 2 bases, with 10 bases between. The CDR3 contains 15 residues. Here the CDR3 DNA reads TGTGCCAGCAGTTACTCTGGGGGACTAAACTATGGCTACACCTTC. This codes for CASSYSGGLNYGYTF.

In this sample, this clone turned up a few times. The chain combines TRBV5-6 with TRBJ2-3; no firm D call. This CDR3 spans 12 amino acids. CDR1 and CDR2 from the germline V gene are SGHDT and YYEEEE. Trimming cost V 0 bases and J 4 bases, with 3 bases left between them. CDR3 sequence: CASSLASDTQYF. CDR3 in DNA: TGTGCCAGCAGCTTGGCATCAGATACGCAGTATTTT.

The rearrangement joins TRBV7-2 to TRBJ2-5, with TRBD2 matching over 13 bases. V dropped 5 bases and J dropped 3; count of bases not matched to a gene: 3. This CDR3 spans 15 amino acids. The germline V gene encodes CDR1 SGHTA and CDR2 FQGNSA. Here the CDR3 DNA reads TGTGCCAGCAGCCCAGGACTAGCGGGGGAAGAGACCCAGTACTTC. The encoded protein is CASSPGLAGEETQYF. Full variable domain (outside the CDR3, taken from reference TRBV7-2 and TRBJ2-5): GAGVSQSPSNKVTEKGKDVELRCDPISGHTALYWYRQSLGQGLEFLIYFQGNSAPDKSGLPSDRFSAERTGGSVSTLTIQRTQQEDSAVYLCASSPGLAGEETQYFGPGTRLLVL.

The V gene is TRBV6-5, the J gene TRBJ2-7; no firm D call. Trimming shortened V by 2 bases and J by 2 bases, and 10 bases separated the two germline ends. The CDR3 spans 14 residues. Germline values: CDR1 MNHEY, CDR2 SVGAGI. The chain's CDR3 is CASSYLTDPYEQYF. The CDR3 coding sequence is TGTGCCAGCAGTTACCTAACAGATCCCTACGAGCAGTACTTC.

This clone was detected only a few times. This chain connects TRBV5-3 to TRBJ2-6, with TRBD1 matching 8 bases. TRBV5-3 is identified as an open reading frame with a role that is uncertain. V shed 7 bases, J shed 1 base, and the junction held 16 bases outside the gene matches. The CDR3 is made up of 19 amino acids. The CDR3 is CARPRQGHSLGSGANVLTF. Written as DNA, the CDR3 is TGTGCCAGACCCCGACAGGGGCATTCTCTAGGATCTGGGGCCAACGTCCTGACTTTC.

The CDR3 nucleotides read TGTGCCAGCAGTGATGGGGCAGTCAACTCCTACGAGCAGTACTTC. Its protein product is CASSDGAVNSYEQYF. This chain connects TRBV2 to TRBJ2-7; D is possibly TRBD1 (5 bases). The CDR3 sequence is 15 residues long. Trimming left V 3 bases short and J 0 bases short, with 12 bases between. Germline assignment: CDR1 SNHLY and CDR2 FYNNEI.

The chain is built from TRBV13 and TRBJ1-2, with unresolved D. Germline CDR1 is PRHDT and CDR2 is FYEKMQ (reference sequence). The CDR3 is 14 amino acids. Trimming shortened V by 5 bases and J by 0 bases, and 10 bases separated the two germline ends. The CDR3 bases are TGTGCCAGCAGCCTGAGGGATACTAACTATGGCTACACCTTC. This translates into CASSLRDTNYGYTF.